There are a few counts of the clone carrying this T cell receptor beta chain. The data belong to a study of cytotoxic CD8 clonotypes in ibrutinib-treated CLL. Data came from immunoSEQ multiplex PCR; TCRdb stores just in-frame clones and leaves some out. Altogether 250,000 to 350,000 clones are present, around 69% being singletons, with the ten largest covering about 5.7%. The CDR3 has 12 residues. Germline V gives CDR1 ENHRY, CDR2 SYGVKD. Trimming took 5 bases from V and 6 from J, leaving 8 bases between them. This TCR was sampled from a human donor with chronic lymphocytic leukemia. The chain links TRBV10-3 to TRBJ1-5, with D maybe TRBD1 (6 bases). This material consisted of PBMCs, taken at disease progression, from a patient treated with ibrutinib. CDR3 amino acids: CAISQDSQPQHF. The CDR3 nucleotides are TGTGCCATCAGTCAGGACAGTCAGCCCCAGCATTTT.